This T cell receptor beta chain was profiled in a study of Ad26.COV2.S vaccination and SARS-CoV-2 variants. Across the whole study: This donor came from the COV1001 trial of Ad26.COV2.S. Administration of Ad26.COV2.S was intramuscular, either once or twice 56 days apart.

TCRdb keeps only in-frame clones here, not all; method: immunoSEQ multiplex PCR. In the table there are 200,000 to 250,000 clones, around nine tenths of which are singletons. Remarks on this clone: Its antigen is not known.

The treatment was: approximately 18 received Ad26.COV2.S at low or high dose, single or two shots; 5 received placebo; per-sample allocation not given. The samples date from day 63 after the first vaccine or placebo injection. Aged 18-55 years, donor was enrolled in Boston in the early 2020s. Deletions cut 4 bases from V and 8 bases from J, with 12 bases between. The CDR3 runs 13 residues. Germline CDR1 is WNHNN and CDR2 is SYGVQD (reference sequence). Study-wide findings and caveats: The placebo group had lower spike-specific TCR breadth than the vaccine recipients did.

Sequenced here: peripheral blood, sampled in a trial of Ad26.COV2.S vaccine versus placebo. The gene calls are TRBV10-1 and TRBJ2-1, with D possibly being TRBD1 (5 bases). The receptor was isolated from a person aged 18-60 years who received the Ad26.COV2.S COVID-19 vaccine or a placebo. The CDR3 loop is CASSGPGFHEQFF. The CDR3 DNA follows: TGCGCCAGCAGTGGTCCAGGGTTTCATGAGCAGTTCTTC.